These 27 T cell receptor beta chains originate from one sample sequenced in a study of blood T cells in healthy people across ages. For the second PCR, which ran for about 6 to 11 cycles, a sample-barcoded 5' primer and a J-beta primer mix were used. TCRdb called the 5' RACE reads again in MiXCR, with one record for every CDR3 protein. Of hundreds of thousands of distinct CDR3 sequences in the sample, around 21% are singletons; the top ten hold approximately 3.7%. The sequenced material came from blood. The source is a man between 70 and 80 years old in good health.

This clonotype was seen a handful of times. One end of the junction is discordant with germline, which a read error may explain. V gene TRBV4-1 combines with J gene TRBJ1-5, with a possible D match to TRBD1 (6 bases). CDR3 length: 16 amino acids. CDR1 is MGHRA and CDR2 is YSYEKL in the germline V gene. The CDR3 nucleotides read TGCGCCAGCAGCCAAGGGTTTGGCAGGGGCCATCAGTCCCAGCATTTT. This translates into CASSQGFGRGHQSQHF.

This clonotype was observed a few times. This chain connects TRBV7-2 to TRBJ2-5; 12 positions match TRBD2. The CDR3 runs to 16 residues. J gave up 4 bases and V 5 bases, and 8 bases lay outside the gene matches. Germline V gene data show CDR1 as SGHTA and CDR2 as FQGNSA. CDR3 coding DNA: TGTGCCAGCAGCCTCGGACTAGCGGGAAGTGGAGAGACCCAGTACTTC. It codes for CASSLGLAGSGETQYF.

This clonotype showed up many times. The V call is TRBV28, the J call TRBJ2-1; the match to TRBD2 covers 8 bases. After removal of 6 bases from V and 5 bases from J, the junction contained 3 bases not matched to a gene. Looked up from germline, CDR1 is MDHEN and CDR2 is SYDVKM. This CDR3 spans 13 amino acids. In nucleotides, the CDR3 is TGTGCCAGCAGCCGTAGCGGGAACAATGAGCAGTTCTTC. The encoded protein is CASSRSGNNEQFF.

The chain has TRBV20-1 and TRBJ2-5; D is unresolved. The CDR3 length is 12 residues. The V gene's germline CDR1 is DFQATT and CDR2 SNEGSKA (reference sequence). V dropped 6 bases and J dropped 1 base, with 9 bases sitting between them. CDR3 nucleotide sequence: TGCAGTGCCAAGGGTGTCCAAGAGACCCAGTACTTC. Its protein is CSAKGVQETQYF.

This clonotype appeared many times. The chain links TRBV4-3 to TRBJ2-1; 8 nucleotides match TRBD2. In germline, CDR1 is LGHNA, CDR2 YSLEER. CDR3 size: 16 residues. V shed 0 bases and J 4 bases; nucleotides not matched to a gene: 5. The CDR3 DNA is TGCGCCAGCAGCCAAGATCCAGCGGGAGTATACAATGAGCAGTTCTTC. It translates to CASSQDPAGVYNEQFF.

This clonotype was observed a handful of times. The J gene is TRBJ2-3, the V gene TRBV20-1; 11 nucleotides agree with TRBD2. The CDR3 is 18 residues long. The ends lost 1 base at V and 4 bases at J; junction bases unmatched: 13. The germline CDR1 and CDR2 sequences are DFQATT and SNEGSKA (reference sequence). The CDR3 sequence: CSARALAGEFTDADTQYF. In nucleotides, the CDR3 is TGCAGTGCTAGAGCACTAGCGGGAGAATTTACAGATGCAGATACGCAGTATTTT.

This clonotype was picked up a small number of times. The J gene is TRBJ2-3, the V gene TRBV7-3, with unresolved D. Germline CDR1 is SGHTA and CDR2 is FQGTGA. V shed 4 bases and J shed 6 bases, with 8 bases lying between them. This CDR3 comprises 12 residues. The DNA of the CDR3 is TGTGCCAGCAGCTCAGGTGTGGATACGCAGTATTTT. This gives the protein CASSSGVDTQYF.

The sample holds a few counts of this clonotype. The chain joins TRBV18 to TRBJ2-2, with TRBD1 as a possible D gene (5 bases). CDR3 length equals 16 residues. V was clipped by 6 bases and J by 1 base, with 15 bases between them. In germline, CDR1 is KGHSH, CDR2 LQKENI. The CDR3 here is CASSRGGERNTGELFF. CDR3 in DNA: TGTGCCAGCTCTAGGGGCGGCGAGAGGAACACCGGGGAGCTGTTTTTT.

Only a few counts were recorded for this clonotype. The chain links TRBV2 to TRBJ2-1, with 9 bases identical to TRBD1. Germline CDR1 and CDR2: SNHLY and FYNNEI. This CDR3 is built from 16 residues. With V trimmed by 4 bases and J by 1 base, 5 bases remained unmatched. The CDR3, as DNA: TGTGCCAGCAGTGTGGGGACAGGGAGGTCCTACAATGAGCAGTTCTTC. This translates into CASSVGTGRSYNEQFF.

CDR3 residues: CATSREPHRKETQYF. CDR3 in DNA: TGTGCCACCAGCAGAGAACCCCACAGGAAAGAGACCCAGTACTTC. The chain combines TRBV15 with TRBJ2-5; TRBD1 is a possible D gene (5 bases). Germline V lookup: CDR1 LNHNV, CDR2 YYDKDF (reference sequence). The CDR3 is 15 residues long. Trimming removed 0 bases at V and 3 bases at J, with 11 bases between. Filled out from reference TRBV15 and TRBJ2-5, the complete variable domain reads DAMVIQNPRYQVTQFGKPVTLSCSQTLNHNVMYWYQQKSSQAPKLLFHYYDKDFNNEADTPDNFQSRRPNTSFCFLDIRSPGLGDTAMYLCATSREPHRKETQYFGPGTRLLVL.

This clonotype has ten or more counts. CDR3: CASSPDNEQFF. The CDR3 nucleotides read TGCGCCAGCTCACCGGACAATGAGCAGTTCTTC. The rearrangement joins TRBV5-1 to TRBJ2-1; D ambiguous. This CDR3 spans 11 amino acids. CDR1 and CDR2 (germline): SGHRS, YFSETQ. Between the trimmed V and J ends, which lost 7 bases and 5 bases, there was a span of 7 bases. The entire variable domain, with the rest obtained from reference TRBV5-1 and TRBJ2-1, is as follows: KAGVTQTPRYLIKTRGQQVTLSCSPISGHRSVSWYQQTPGQGLQFLFEYFSETQRNKGNFPGRFSGRQFSNSRSEMNVSTLELGDSALYLCASSPDNEQFFGPGTRLTVL.

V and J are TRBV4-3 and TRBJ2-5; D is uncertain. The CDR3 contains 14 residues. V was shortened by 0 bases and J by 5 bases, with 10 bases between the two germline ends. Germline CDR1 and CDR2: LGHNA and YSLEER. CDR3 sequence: CASSQDLFMETQYF. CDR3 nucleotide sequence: TGCGCCAGCAGCCAAGACCTGTTTATGGAGACCCAGTACTTC.

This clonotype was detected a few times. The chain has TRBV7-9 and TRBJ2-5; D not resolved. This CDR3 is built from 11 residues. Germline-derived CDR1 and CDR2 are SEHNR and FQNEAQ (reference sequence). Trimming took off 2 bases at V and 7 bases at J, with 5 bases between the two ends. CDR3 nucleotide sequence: TGTGCCAGCAGCTTACCCGGGACCCAGTACTTC. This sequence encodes CASSLPGTQYF.

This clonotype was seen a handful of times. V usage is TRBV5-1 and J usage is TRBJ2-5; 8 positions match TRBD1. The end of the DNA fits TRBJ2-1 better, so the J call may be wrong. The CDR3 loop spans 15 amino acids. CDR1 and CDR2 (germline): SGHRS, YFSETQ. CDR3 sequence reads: CASGNLTGVNNEQFF. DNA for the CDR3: TGCGCCAGCGGAAACCTGACAGGGGTTAACAATGAGCAGTTCTTC.

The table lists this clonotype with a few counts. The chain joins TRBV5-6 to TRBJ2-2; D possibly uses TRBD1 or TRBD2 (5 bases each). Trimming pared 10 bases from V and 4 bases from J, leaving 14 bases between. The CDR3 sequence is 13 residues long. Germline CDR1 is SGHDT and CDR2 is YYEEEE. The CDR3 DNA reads TGTGCCGGGGGATACGGGGTCACCGGGGAGCTGTTTTTT. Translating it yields CAGGYGVTGELFF.

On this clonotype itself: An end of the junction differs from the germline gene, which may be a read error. Here the CDR3 reads CANSLQTGADNEQFF. The CDR3 region has the DNA TGTGCCAACAGTCTACAAACCGGGGCTGACAATGAGCAGTTCTTC. This sequence joins TRBV2 and TRBJ2-1; possibly TRBD1 or TRBD2 for D (5 bases each). The CDR3 has 15 residues. In germline, CDR1 is SNHLY, CDR2 FYNNEI.

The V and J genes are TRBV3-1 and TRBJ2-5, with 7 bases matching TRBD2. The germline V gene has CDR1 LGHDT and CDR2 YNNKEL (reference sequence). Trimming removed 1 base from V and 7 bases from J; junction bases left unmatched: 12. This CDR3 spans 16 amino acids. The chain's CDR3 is CASSQGWLAEWGTQYF. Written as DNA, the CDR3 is TGTGCCAGCAGCCAAGGATGGCTAGCGGAATGGGGGACCCAGTACTTC.

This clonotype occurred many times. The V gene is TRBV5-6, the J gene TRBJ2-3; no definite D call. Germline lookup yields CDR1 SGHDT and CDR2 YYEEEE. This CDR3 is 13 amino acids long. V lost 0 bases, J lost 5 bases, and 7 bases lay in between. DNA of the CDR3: TGTGCCAGCAGCTTGGGGCTAGTAGATACGCAGTATTTT. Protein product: CASSLGLVDTQYF.

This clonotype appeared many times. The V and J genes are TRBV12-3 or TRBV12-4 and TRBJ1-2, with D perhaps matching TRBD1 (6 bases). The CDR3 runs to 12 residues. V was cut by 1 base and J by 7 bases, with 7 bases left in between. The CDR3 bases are TGTGCCAGCAGTTTAGAAGGGGGTGGCTACACCTTC. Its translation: CASSLEGGGYTF.

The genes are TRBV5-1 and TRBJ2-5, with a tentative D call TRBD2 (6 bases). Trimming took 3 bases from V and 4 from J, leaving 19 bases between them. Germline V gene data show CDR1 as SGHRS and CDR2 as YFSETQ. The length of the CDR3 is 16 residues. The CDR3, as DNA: TGCGCCAGCAGCTCTCGGGGGACTGGCACAGGAGAGACCCAGTACTTC. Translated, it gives CASSSRGTGTGETQYF.

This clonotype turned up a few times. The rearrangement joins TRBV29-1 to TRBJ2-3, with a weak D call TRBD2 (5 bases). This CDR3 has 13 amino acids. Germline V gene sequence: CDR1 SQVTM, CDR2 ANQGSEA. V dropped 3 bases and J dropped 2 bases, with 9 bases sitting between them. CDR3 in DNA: TGCAGCGTTGAGAGGGTAAACACAGATACGCAGTATTTT. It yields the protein CSVERVNTDTQYF.

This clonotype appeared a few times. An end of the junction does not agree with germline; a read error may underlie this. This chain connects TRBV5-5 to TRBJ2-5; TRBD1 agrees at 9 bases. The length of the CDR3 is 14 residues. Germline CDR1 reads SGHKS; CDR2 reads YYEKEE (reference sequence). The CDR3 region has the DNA TGTGCCAGCAGCCGGGGGACAGGGAAAGAGACCCAGCACTTC. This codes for CASSRGTGKETQHF.

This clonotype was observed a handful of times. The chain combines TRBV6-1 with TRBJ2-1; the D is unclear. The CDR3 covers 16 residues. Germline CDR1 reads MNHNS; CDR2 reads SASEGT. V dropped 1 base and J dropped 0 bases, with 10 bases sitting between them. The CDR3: CASSEGANFSYNEQFF. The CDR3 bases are TGTGCCAGCAGTGAAGGGGCTAACTTCTCCTACAATGAGCAGTTCTTC.

For the CDR3, the DNA is TGCGCCAGCAGCCTTTCTAGCGGGAGTTCCACCTCCTACGAGCAGTACTTC. Translating gives CASSLSSGSSTSYEQYF. This chain joins TRBV10-2 and TRBJ2-7; 10 nucleotides line up with TRBD2. The CDR3 length is 17 residues. The germline V gene encodes CDR1 WSHSY and CDR2 SAAADI. Losses at the gene ends were 6 bases for V and 0 bases for J; bases not matched to a gene: 11.

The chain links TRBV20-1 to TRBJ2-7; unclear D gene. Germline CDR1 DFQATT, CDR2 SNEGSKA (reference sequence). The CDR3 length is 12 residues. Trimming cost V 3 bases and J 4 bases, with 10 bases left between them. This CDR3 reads CSASLNGYEQYF. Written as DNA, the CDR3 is TGCAGTGCTAGTCTCAATGGGTACGAGCAGTACTTC.

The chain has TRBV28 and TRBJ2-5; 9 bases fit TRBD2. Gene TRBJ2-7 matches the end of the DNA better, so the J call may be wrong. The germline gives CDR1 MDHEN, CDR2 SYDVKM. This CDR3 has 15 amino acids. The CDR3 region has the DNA TGTGCCAGCAGTTTAATTGCGGGAGGGCTTAACGAGCAGTACTTC. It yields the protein CASSLIAGGLNEQYF.

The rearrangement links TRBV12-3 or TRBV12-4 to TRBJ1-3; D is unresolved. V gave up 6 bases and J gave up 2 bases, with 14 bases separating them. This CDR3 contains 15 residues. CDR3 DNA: TGTGCCAGCAGCCCTAAAATCTACCCTGGAAACACCATATATTTT. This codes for CASSPKIYPGNTIYF.